Listed here are 6 T cell receptor beta chains from one sample, sequenced in a study of blood T cell repertoires in COVID-19. Sequencing was performed with immunoSEQ multiplex PCR; in TCRdb, only in-frame clones are kept and a portion is missing. Of about 250,000 clones in the sample, about 79% are singletons; the top ten hold roughly 10%. Sequencing was performed on peripheral blood. All receptors come from an elderly man with acute or convalescent COVID-19.

In this sample, this clone turned up a few times. The chain employs TRBV24-1 and TRBJ1-2, with TRBD1 matching over 8 bases. This CDR3 is built from 15 residues. The V segment lost 3 bases and the J segment 3 bases; nucleotides outside the gene matches: 5. Germline V gives CDR1 KGHDR, CDR2 SFDVKD. CDR3 loop: CATSDPGQGDYGYTF. The CDR3 DNA sequence: TGTGCCACCAGTGATCCTGGACAGGGAGACTATGGCTACACCTTC.

This clone was counted a few times. Here the CDR3 reads CATSDPPRTYEQYF. CDR3 in DNA: TGTGCCACCAGTGACCCCCCGAGGACCTACGAGCAGTACTTC. V usage is TRBV24-1 and J usage is TRBJ2-7; D is unclear. Trimming left V 4 bases short and J 2 bases short, with 11 bases between. The CDR3 loop spans 14 amino acids. Germline CDR1 is KGHDR and CDR2 is SFDVKD.

J is TRBJ1-6 and V is TRBV25-1, with unresolved D. Between the trimmed V and J ends, which lost 7 bases and 3 bases, there was a span of 10 bases. This CDR3 comprises 14 residues. Germline CDR1 reads MGHDK; CDR2 reads SYGVNS. The DNA of the CDR3 is TGTGCCAGCAAGCAGACGGGCTATAATTCACCCCTCCACTTT. It is translated as CASKQTGYNSPLHF.

V is TRBV7-2 and J is TRBJ2-4; maybe TRBD2 (5 bases). The germline gives CDR1 SGHTA, CDR2 FQGNSA. CDR3 length: 14 residues. The V gene lost 3 bases and the J gene lost 4 bases, with 10 bases spanning the gap. The CDR3 loop is CASSFNPGKNIQYF. In DNA form, the CDR3 reads TGTGCCAGCAGCTTTAATCCGGGGAAAAACATTCAGTACTTC.

The gene calls are TRBV5-1 and TRBJ2-3, with 8 bases lining up with TRBD1. There are 16 residues in the CDR3. Germline-derived CDR1 and CDR2 are SGHRS and YFSETQ. Trimming removed 0 bases from V and 2 bases from J; junction bases left unmatched: 5. The CDR3 DNA reads TGCGCCAGCAGCTTGGGCAGGGGGCTTGACACAGATACGCAGTATTTT. It encodes CASSLGRGLDTDTQYF.

The gene calls are TRBV7-2 and TRBJ2-1; maybe TRBD2 (6 bases). Trimming left V 0 bases short and J 7 bases short, with 16 bases between. Germline CDR1 and CDR2: SGHTA and FQGNSA. This CDR3 has 16 residues. The CDR3 is CASSLARGGRTNEQFF. CDR3 DNA: TGTGCCAGCAGCTTAGCGCGTGGGGGGAGGACGAATGAGCAGTTCTTC.